This T cell receptor beta chain emerged from a study of cytomegalovirus exposure and HLA in healthy donors. The study's findings and limits: The authors enumerated over 150 TCR beta chains as linked to cytomegalovirus. Being productive about 87% or about 30% of the time was typical of most TCR beta V segments in an earlier analysis. Later on, analysis showed that most CMV-associated TCR beta chains appeared to be HLA-restricted.

The primer mix had 60 Vbeta and 13 Jbeta primers. Method: immunoSEQ multiplex PCR; TCRdb's copy keeps in-frame clones and lacks some. Of approximately 150,000 clones listed, over 60% are singletons. This CDR3 region has 16 residues. V was pared by 0 bases and J by 2 bases, with 13 bases between. Germline values: CDR1 SGDLS, CDR2 YYNGEE. Points on this clone: Its antigen is not known.

This chain links TRBV9 with TRBJ2-3, with D perhaps TRBD1 (5 bases). The TCR comes from a woman in her 30s in good health and CMV-seronegative. Sequenced material: PBMCs. For the CDR3, the DNA is TGTGCCAGCAGCGTAGAAGGGGCCCTTCACACAGATACGCAGTATTTT. Translation: CASSVEGALHTDTQYF. Full variable domain (rest looked up from reference TRBV9 and TRBJ2-3): DSGVTQTPKHLITATGQRVTLRCSPRSGDLSVYWYQQSLDQGLQFLIQYYNGEERAKGNILERFSAQQFPDLHSELNLSSLELGDSALYFCASSVEGALHTDTQYFGPGTRLTVL.